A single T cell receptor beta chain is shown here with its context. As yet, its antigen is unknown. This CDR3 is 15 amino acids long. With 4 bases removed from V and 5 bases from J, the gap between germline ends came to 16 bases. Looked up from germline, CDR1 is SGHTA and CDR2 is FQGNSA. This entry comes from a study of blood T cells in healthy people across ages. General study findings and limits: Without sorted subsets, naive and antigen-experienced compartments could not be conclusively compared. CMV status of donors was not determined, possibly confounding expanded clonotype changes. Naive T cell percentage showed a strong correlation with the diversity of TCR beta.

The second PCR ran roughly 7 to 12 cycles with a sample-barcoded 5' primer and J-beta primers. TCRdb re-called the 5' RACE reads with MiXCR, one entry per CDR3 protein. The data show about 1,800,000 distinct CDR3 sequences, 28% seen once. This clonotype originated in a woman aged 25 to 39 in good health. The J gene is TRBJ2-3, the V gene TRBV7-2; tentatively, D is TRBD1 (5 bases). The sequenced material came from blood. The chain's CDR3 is CASSYHLGAEDTQYF. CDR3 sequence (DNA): TGTGCCAGCAGCTATCACCTTGGGGCAGAAGATACGCAGTATTTT.